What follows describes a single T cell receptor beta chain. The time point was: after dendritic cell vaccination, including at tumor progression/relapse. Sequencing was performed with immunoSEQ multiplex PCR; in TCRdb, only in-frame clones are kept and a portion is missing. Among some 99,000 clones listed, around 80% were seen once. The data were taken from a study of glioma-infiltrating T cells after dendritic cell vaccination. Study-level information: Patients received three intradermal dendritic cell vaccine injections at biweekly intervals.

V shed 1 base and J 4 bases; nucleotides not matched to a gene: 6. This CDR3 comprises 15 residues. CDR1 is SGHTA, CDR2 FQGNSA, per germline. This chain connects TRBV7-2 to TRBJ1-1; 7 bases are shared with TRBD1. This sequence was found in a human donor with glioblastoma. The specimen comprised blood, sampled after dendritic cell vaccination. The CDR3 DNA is TGTGCCAGCAGCTTAGTTAGACAGGGTGCCACTGAAGCTTTCTTT. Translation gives CASSLVRQGATEAFF.